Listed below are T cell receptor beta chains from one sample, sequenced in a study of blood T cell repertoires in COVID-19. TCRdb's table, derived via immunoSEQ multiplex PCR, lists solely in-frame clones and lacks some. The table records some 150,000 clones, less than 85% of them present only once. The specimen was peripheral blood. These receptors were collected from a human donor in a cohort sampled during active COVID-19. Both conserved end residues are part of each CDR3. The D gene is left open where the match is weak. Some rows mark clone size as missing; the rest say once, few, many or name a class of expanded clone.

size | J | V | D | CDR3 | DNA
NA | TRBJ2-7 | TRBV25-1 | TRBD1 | CATQGVGSYEQYF | TGTGCCACCCAGGGGGTGGGCTCCTACGAGCAGTACTTC
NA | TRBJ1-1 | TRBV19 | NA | CASSRTAEAFF | TGTGCCAGTAGTCGGACAGCTGAAGCTTTCTTT
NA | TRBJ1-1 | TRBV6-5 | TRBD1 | CASNGGVGTASEAFF | TGTGCCAGCAATGGAGGCGTCGGGACAGCTTCTGAAGCTTTCTTT
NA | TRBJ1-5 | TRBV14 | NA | CASSQDSGGSPQHF | TGTGCCAGCAGCCAAGATTCAGGAGGGTCGCCCCAGCATTTT
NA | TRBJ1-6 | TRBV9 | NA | CASSDLTGNSPLHF | TGTGCCAGCAGCGATTTGACGGGAAATTCACCCCTCCACTTT
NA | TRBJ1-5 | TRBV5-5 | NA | CASSETAGGQPQHF | TGTGCCAGCAGCGAGACAGCGGGGGGTCAGCCCCAGCATTTT
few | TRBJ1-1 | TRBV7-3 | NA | CASSATGTTPEAFF | TGTGCCAGCAGCGCCACAGGGACTACACCTGAAGCTTTCTTT
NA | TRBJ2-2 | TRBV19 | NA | CASSIGSRPSGGELFF | TGTGCCAGTAGTATAGGATCGCGGCCTTCGGGCGGGGAGCTGTTTTTT
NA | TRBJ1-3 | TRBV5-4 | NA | CASSGPTPSSGNTIYF | TGTGCCAGCAGCGGGCCAACTCCGAGCTCTGGAAACACCATATATTTT
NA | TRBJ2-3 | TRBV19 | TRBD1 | CASGGQADTDTQYF | TGTGCCAGTGGGGGACAGGCGGATACAGATACGCAGTATTTT
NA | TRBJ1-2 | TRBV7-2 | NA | CASSVSREAGYTF | TGTGCCAGCAGCGTATCCAGGGAGGCTGGCTACACCTTC
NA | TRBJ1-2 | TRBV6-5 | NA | CASSYGGGGYTF | TGTGCCAGCAGTTACGGGGGGGGCGGCTACACCTTC
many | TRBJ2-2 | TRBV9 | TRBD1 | CASSVTGGRNTGELFF | TGTGCCAGCAGCGTGACAGGGGGTCGGAACACCGGGGAGCTGTTTTTT
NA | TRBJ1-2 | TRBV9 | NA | CASSAGTRGNYGYTF | TGTGCCAGCAGCGCCGGGACTCGGGGGAACTATGGCTACACCTTC
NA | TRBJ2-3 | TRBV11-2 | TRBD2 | CASSLNGAGVADTQYF | TGTGCCAGCAGCTTGAATGGGGCGGGGGTGGCAGATACGCAGTATTTT
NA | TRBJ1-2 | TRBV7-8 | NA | CASSFFDAGKVNYGYTF | TGTGCCAGCAGCTTTTTTGATGCAGGGAAGGTAAACTATGGCTACACCTTC
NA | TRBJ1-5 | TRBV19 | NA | CASNAKSEGLSESQPQHF | TGTGCCAGTAACGCAAAATCGGAGGGGTTGTCGGAAAGTCAGCCCCAGCATTTT
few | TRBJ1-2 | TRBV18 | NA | CASSPSGLGRDGYTF | TGTGCCAGCTCACCAAGCGGTTTGGGGAGGGATGGCTACACCTTC
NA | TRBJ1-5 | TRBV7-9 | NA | CASSLSGGGGQPQHF | TGTGCCAGCAGCTTAAGCGGGGGCGGTGGTCAGCCCCAGCATTTT
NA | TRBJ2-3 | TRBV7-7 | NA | CASSLSVSRAVNTQYF | TGTGCTAGCAGCTTAAGCGTGTCGCGAGCCGTAAATACGCAGTATTTT
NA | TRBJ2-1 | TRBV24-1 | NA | CATSDFVSTDNSIRNEQFF | TGTGCCACCAGTGATTTTGTTTCTACGGACAATTCCATCAGAAATGAGCAGTTCTTC
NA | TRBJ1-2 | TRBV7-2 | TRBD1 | CASSLGGQGASGYTF | TGTGCCAGCAGCTTAGGGGGACAGGGGGCGAGTGGCTACACCTTC
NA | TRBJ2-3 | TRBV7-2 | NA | CASSLRQFSTDTQYF | TGTGCCAGCAGCTTACGACAATTTAGCACAGATACGCAGTATTTT
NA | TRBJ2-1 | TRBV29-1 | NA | CSVGAGDHEQFF | TGCAGCGTTGGTGCAGGGGATCATGAGCAGTTCTTC
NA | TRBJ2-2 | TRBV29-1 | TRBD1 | CSVQGALSTGELFF | TGCAGCGTACAGGGGGCTTTAAGCACCGGGGAGCTGTTTTTT
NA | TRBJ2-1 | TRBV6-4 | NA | CASSEIQGNEQFF | TGTGCCAGCAGTGAGATACAGGGTAATGAGCAGTTCTTC
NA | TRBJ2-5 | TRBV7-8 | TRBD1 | CASSRTGEETQYF | TGTGCCAGCAGCAGGACAGGGGAAGAGACCCAGTACTTC
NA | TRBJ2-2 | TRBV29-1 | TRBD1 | CSGRAKGGRDTGELFF | TGCAGCGGCCGGGCGAAAGGGGGCAGGGACACCGGGGAGCTGTTTTTT
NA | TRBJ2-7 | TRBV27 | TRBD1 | CASSPRDRTISYEQYF | TGTGCCAGCAGTCCTCGGGACAGGACGATATCCTACGAGCAGTACTTC
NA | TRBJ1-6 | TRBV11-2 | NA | CASSLGFWGDRNSPLHF | TGTGCCAGCAGCTTAGGTTTCTGGGGTGACAGAAATTCACCCCTCCACTTT
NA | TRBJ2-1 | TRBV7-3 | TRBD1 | CASSPTLGQLNEQFF | TGTGCCAGCAGCCCCACCCTGGGACAGCTAAATGAGCAGTTCTTC
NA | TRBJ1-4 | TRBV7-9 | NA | CASSLRGGTNEKLFF | TGTGCCAGCAGCCTGAGGGGGGGCACTAATGAAAAACTGTTTTTT
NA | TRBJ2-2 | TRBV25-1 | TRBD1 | CASRGTANTGELFF | TGTGCCAGCAGAGGGACAGCGAACACCGGGGAGCTGTTTTTT
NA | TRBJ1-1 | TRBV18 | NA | CASSPPGGNRMNTEAFF | TGTGCCAGCTCACCACCGGGAGGGAATCGGATGAACACTGAAGCTTTCTTT
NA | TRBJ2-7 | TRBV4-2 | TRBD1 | CASSQDLGQSYEQYF | TGTGCCAGCAGCCAAGATTTGGGACAGTCCTACGAGCAGTACTTC
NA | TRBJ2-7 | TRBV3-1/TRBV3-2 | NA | CASSQGGYEQYF | TGTGCCAGCAGCCAAGGCGGCTACGAGCAGTACTTC
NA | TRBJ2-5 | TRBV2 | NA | CASSEAGTVQETQYF | TGTGCCAGCAGTGAAGCAGGCACAGTCCAAGAGACCCAGTACTTC
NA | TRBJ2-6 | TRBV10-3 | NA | CAIRDSTSGANVLTF | TGTGCCATCAGGGACTCCACCTCTGGGGCCAACGTCCTGACTTTC
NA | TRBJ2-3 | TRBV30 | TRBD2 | CAWSVTLAGGSADTQYF | TGTGCCTGGAGTGTTACCTTAGCGGGGGGGTCGGCAGATACGCAGTATTTT
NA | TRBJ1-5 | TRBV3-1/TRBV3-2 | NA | CASSSHRYSNQPQHF | TGTGCCAGCAGCTCACACAGGTATAGCAATCAGCCCCAGCATTTT
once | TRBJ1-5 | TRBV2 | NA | CASSGPGDNQPQHF | TGTGCCAGCAGTGGCCCAGGGGACAATCAGCCCCAGCATTTT
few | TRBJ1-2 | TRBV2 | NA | CASTAGYFYGYTF | TGTGCCAGCACAGCAGGGTACTTCTATGGCTACACCTTC
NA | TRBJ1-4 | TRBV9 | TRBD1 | CASSVGGQGASRLFF | TGTGCCAGCAGCGTAGGGGGACAGGGGGCATCTCGGCTGTTTTTT
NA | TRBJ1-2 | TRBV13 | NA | CASSLTGYGYTF | TGTGCCAGCAGCCTAACAGGGTATGGCTACACCTTC
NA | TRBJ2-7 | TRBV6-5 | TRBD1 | CASSSTGGGGEQYF | TGTGCCAGCAGCTCGACAGGGGGAGGAGGCGAGCAGTACTTC
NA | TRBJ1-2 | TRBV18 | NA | CASSPTVGQGSYGYTF | TGTGCCAGCTCGCCGACCGTGGGGCAGGGGTCGTATGGCTACACCTTC
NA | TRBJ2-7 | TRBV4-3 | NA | CASSQGREKGAYEQYF | TGCGCCAGCAGCCAGGGACGGGAGAAAGGGGCCTACGAGCAGTACTTC
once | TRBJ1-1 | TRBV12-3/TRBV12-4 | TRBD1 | CATRQGAHTEAFF | TGTGCCACCCGACAGGGGGCTCATACTGAAGCTTTCTTT
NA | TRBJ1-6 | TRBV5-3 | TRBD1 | CARSLERTGVRSNSPLHF | TGTGCCAGAAGCTTGGAGAGGACAGGGGTCAGATCTAATTCACCCCTCCACTTT
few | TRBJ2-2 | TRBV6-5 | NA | CASSRSANTGELFF | TGTGCCAGCAGCAGGTCCGCGAACACCGGGGAGCTGTTTTTT
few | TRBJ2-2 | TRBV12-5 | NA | CASGSYTERGNTGELFF | TGTGCTAGTGGTTCCTACACGGAAAGGGGGAACACCGGGGAGCTGTTTTTT